The clone carrying this T cell receptor (beta chain) was seen more than once but under ten times. As yet, its antigen is unknown. An end of the junction does not agree with germline; a read error may underlie this. 5'RACE, which relied on constant-segment primers, yielded TCR alpha and TCR beta cDNA libraries carrying sample barcodes and UMIs. TCRdb redid the calling of the 5' RACE reads with MiXCR, one entry per CDR3 protein. The sample lists fewer than 250,000 distinct CDR3 sequences, roughly a tenth occurring once. The data are from a study of T-cell memory formation after mild COVID-19. At the level of the study: There were largely donor-specific TCR clusters. Study observations and caveats: Second-wave clones with a day 37 peak had unconfirmed SARS-CoV-2 specificity. For contracting clones, CD4+ ones sat mainly in CM and EM, CD8+ in EMRA.

The CDR3 sequence is 16 residues long. The source material was PBMCs or a T cell subset sorted from them (not recorded which). The genes are TRBV23-1 and TRBJ2-2; D not resolved. TRBV23-1 is placed among ORFs of uncertain function. The sequence derives from a man aged 18 to 29 who had mild COVID-19 (a few samples of this study predate the infection). Cell type and time point are not known. CDR3 sequence reads: CASSQWVGGNTGELFF. The CDR3 region has the DNA TGCGCCAGCAGCCAATGGGTCGGTGGGAACACCGGGGAGCTGTTTTTT.